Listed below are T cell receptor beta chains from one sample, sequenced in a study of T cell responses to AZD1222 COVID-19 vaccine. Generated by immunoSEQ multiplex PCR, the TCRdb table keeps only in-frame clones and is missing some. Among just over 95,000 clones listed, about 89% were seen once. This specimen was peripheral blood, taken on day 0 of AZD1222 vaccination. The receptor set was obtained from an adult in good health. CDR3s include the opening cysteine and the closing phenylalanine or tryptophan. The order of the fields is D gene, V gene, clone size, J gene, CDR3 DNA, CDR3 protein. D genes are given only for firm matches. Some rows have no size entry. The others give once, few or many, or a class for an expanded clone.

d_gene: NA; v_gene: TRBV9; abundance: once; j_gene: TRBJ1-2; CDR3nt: TGTGCCAGCAGCCCCTCCCCACCGCGAGTCGGCTACACCTTC; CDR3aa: CASSPSPPRVGYTF
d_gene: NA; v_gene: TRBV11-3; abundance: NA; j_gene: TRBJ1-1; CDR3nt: TGTGCCAGCAGCTCCAAGAACACTGAAGCTTTCTTT; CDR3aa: CASSSKNTEAFF
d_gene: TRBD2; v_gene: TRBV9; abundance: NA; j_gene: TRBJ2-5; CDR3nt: TGTGCCAGCAGCGGATCAGGGACTAGTTACGAGACCCAGTACTTC; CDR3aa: CASSGSGTSYETQYF
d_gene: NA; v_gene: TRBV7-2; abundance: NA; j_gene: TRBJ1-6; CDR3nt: TGTGCCAGCAGCTTAGTCGCAGGGGTGAATTCACCCCTCCACTTT; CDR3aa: CASSLVAGVNSPLHF
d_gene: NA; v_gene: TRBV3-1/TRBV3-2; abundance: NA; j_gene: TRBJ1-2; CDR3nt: TGTGCCAGCAGCCAAGATCGCGGAGATCATAACTATGGCTACACCTTC; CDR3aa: CASSQDRGDHNYGYTF
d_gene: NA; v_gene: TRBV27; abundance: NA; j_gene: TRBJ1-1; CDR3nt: TGTGCCAGCAGTTACGGCGGTACCGAAGCTTTCTTT; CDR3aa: CASSYGGTEAFF
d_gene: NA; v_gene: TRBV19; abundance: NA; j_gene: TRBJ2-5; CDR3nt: TGTGCCAGTAGTAGCCCAGGGAGGCCGGCGACCCAGTACTTC; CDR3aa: CASSSPGRPATQYF
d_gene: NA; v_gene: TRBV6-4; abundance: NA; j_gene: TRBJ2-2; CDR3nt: TGTGCCAGCAGTGACTCGACCGGCGGCGGGGAGCTGTTTTTT; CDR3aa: CASSDSTGGGELFF
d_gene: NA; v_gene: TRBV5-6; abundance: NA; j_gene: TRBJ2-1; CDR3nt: TGTGCCAGCAGTTTACAGCTATTTGGCTACAATGAGCAGTTCTTC; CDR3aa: CASSLQLFGYNEQFF
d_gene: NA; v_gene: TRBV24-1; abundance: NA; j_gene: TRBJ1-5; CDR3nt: TGTGCCAGCCACCCAGGGTACGGGTATCAGCCCCAGCATTTT; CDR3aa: CASHPGYGYQPQHF
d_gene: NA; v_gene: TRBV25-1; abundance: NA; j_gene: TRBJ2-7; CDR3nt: TGTGCCAGCAGTGTCAGGGGCGAGCAGTACTTC; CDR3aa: CASSVRGEQYF
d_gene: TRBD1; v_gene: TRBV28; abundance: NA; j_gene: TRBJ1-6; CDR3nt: TGTGCCAGCAGCATGACAGGGAGGAATTCACCCCTCCACTTT; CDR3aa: CASSMTGRNSPLHF
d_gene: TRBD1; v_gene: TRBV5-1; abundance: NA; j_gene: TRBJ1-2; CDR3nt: TGCGCCAGCAGCCGGGACAGGGGGGAAGGCTACACCTTC; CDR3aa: CASSRDRGEGYTF
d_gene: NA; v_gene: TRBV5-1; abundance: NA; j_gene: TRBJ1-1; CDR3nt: TGCGCCAGCAGCTTGGGATCACTTACTGAAGCTTTCTTT; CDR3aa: CASSLGSLTEAFF
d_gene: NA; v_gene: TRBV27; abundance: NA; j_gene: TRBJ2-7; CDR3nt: TGTGCCAGCAGTTTACAGGCAGAACCTTCCTACGAGCAGTACTTC; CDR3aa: CASSLQAEPSYEQYF
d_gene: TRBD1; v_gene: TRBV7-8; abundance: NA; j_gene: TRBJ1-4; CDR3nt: TGTGCCAGCAGCGACGACAGGGGTAATGAAAAACTGTTTTTT; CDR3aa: CASSDDRGNEKLFF
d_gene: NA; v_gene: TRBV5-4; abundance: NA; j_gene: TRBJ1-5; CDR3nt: TGTGCCAGCAGCCCCTATGGGACCGATCCTAATCAGCCCCAGCATTTT; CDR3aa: CASSPYGTDPNQPQHF
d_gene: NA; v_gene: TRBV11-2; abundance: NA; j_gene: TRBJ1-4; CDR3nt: TGTGCCAGCAGCTCCACTTACAGGGCCGGTTTTGAAAAACTGTTTTTT; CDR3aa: CASSSTYRAGFEKLFF
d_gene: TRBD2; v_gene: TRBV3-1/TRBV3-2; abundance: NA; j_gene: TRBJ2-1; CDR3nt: TGTGCCAGCAGCCAAAAACACTCGGGGGGGGCCTACAATGAGCAGTTCTTC; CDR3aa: CASSQKHSGGAYNEQFF
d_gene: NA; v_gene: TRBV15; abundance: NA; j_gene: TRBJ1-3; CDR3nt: TGTGCCACCAGCAGAGGACGGTCTGGAAACACCATATATTTT; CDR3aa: CATSRGRSGNTIYF
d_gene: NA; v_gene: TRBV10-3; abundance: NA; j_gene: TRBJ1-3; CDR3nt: TGTGCCATCAGTGTGGGGCAGGGAAACACCATATATTTT; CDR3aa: CAISVGQGNTIYF
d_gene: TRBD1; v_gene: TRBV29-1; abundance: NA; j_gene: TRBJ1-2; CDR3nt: TGCAGCGTTGGGGGGACAGGGGACTATGGCTACACCTTC; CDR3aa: CSVGGTGDYGYTF
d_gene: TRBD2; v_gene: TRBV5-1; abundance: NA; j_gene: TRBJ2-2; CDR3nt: TGCGCCAGCAGCTTGGAGCAAGCGGGGTACACCGGGGAGCTGTTTTTT; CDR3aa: CASSLEQAGYTGELFF
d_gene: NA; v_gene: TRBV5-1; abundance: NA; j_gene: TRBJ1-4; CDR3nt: TGCGCCACCGCCCTGGGGGTCGGAGATGAAAAACTGTTTTTT; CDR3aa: CATALGVGDEKLFF
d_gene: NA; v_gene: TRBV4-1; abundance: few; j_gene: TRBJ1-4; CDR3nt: TGCGCCAGCAGGTTGGTGTTCTCGGGGAATGAAAAACTGTTTTTT; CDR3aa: CASRLVFSGNEKLFF
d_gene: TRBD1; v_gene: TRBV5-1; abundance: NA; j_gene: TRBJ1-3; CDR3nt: TGCGCCAGCAGCACAACCGGGACAGGGGGCTCTGGAAACACCATATATTTT; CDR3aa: CASSTTGTGGSGNTIYF
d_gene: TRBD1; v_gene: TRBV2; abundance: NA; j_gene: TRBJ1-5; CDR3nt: TGTGCCAGCAGTGCAACGGGACAGGGAAGTCAGCCCCAGCATTTT; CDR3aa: CASSATGQGSQPQHF
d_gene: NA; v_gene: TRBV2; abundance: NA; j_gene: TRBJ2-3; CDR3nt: TGTGCCAGCACGTCTGTCGGTACGCAGTATTTT; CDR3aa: CASTSVGTQYF
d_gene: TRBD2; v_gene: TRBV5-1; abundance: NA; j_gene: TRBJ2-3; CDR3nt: TGCGCCAGCATCCCCGGACTAGCGGGGATTGCAGATACGCAGTATTTT; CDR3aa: CASIPGLAGIADTQYF
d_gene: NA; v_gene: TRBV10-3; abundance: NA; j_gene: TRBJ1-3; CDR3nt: TGTGCCATCAGTTCCATACTCGACTCTGGAAACACCATATATTTT; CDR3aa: CAISSILDSGNTIYF
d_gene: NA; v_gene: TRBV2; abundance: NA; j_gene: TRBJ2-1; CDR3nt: TGTGCCAGCACGGGGCAATGGAATAACAATGAGCAGTTCTTC; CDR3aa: CASTGQWNNNEQFF
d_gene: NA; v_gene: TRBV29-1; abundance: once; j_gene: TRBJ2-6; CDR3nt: TGCAGCGGACGTTTCACCGGGGACGTCCTGACTTTC; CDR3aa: CSGRFTGDVLTF
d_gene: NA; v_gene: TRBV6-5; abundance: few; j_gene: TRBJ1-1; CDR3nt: TGTGCCAGCAGTCGGGACGGCGGGGAAGCTTTCTTT; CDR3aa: CASSRDGGEAFF
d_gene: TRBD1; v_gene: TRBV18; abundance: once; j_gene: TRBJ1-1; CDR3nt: TGTGCCAGCTCTCATCAGGGGGCGCGGGATGAAGCTTTCTTT; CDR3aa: CASSHQGARDEAFF
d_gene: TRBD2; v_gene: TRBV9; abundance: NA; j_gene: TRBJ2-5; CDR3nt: TGTGCCAGCAGCCGAGGGACTAGCGGGGTGTACCAAGAGACCCAGTACTTC; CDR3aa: CASSRGTSGVYQETQYF
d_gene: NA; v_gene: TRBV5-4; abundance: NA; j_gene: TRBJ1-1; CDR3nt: TGTGCCAGCAGCTTGACAGGCCTTGAAGCTTTCTTT; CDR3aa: CASSLTGLEAFF
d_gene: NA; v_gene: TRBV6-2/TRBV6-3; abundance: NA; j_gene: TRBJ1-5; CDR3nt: TGTGCCAGCAGTTACTGGGGGCCCCAGCATTTT; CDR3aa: CASSYWGPQHF
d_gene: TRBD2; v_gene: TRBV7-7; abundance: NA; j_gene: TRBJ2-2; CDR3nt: TGTGCTAGCAGCTTAATAGCGGGGGACGGCGGGGAGCTGTTTTTT; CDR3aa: CASSLIAGDGGELFF
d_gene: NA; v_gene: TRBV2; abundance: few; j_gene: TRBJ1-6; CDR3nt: TGTGCCAGCAGTGAAGCCGGTCTAGCACATTCACCCCTCCACTTT; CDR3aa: CASSEAGLAHSPLHF
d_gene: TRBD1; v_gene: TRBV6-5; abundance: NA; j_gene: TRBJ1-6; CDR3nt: TGTGCCAGCAGTCCCCGGGACAGATATAATTCACCCCTCCACTTT; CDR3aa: CASSPRDRYNSPLHF
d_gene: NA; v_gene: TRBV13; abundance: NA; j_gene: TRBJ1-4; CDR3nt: TGTGCCAGCAGCCCGCCGCCGGGACACGATGAAAAACTGTTTTTT; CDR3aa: CASSPPPGHDEKLFF
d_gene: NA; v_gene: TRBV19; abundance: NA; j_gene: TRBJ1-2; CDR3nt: TGTGCCAGTAGTAGTGGAAGGACCTATGGCTACACCTTC; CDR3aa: CASSSGRTYGYTF
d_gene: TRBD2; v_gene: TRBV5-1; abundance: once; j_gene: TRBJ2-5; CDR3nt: TGCGCCAGCAGCTTACTAGCGGATGAGACCCAGTACTTC; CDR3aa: CASSLLADETQYF
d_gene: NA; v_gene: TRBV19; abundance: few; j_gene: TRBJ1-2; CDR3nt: TGTGCCAGTAGTGCAGACGGCACCTATGGCTACACCTTC; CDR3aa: CASSADGTYGYTF
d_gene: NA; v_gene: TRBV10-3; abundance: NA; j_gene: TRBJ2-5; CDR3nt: TGTGCCATCAGTGACCCGCGGGGTCCCGGAGAGACCCAGTACTTC; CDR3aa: CAISDPRGPGETQYF
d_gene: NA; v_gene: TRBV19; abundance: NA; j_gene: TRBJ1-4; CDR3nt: TGTGCCAGTACCCCCGCATCGGGGGAAAAACTGTTTTTT; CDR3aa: CASTPASGEKLFF
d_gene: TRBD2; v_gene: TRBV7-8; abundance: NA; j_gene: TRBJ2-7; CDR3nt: TGTGCCAGCACGGGACTAGCGGTCTACGAGCAGTACTTC; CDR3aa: CASTGLAVYEQYF
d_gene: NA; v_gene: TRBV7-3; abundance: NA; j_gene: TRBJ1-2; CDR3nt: TGTGCCAGCAGCTTAACGGCGGCAGGGGATGGCTACACCTTC; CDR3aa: CASSLTAAGDGYTF
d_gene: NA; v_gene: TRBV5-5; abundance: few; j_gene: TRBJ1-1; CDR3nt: TGTGCCAGCAGCTTGGATGTTGGAGGTGGAGCTTTCTTT; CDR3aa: CASSLDVGGGAFF
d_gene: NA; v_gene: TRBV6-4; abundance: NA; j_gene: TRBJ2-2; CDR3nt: TGTGCCAGCAGTGACTCAGACACCGGGGAGCTGTTTTTT; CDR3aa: CASSDSDTGELFF
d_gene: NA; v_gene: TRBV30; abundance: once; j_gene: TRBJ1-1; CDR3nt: TGTGCCTGGAGTCCTAGAAGGGGGACTGAAGCTTTCTTT; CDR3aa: CAWSPRRGTEAFF
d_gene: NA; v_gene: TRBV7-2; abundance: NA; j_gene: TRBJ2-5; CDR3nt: TGTGCCAGCAGCCAGGGGGGGGCTTGGGAGACCCAGTACTTC; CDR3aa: CASSQGGAWETQYF
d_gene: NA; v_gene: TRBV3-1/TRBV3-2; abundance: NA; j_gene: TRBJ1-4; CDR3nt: TGTGCCAGCAGCCAACCGGGATTTTATGAAAAACTGTTTTTT; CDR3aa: CASSQPGFYEKLFF